Presented here are 19 T cell receptor beta chains from one specimen sequenced in a study of blood T cells in healthy people across ages. The use of a sample-barcoded 5' primer and a J-beta primer mix characterized a second PCR of roughly 6 to 11 cycles. Each CDR3 protein gets one entry after TCRdb re-called the 5' RACE reads with MiXCR. The sample carries about a million distinct CDR3 sequences, roughly 43% recorded once. Sequencing used blood. The receptors were gathered from a man aged 30-40 years in good health.

The chain uses TRBV6-5 and TRBJ2-7, with a tentative D call TRBD2 (6 bases). Germline CDR1 is MNHEY and CDR2 is SVGAGI. Trimming took off 10 bases at V and 0 bases at J, with 16 bases between the two ends. This CDR3 spans 14 amino acids. The CDR3 sequence is CATLRDFSSYEQYF. CDR3 nucleotide sequence: TGTGCCACTCTGAGGGACTTCAGCTCCTACGAGCAGTACTTC.

V gene TRBV10-3 combines with J gene TRBJ2-7; the D is unclear. With 4 bases removed from V and 1 base from J, the gap between germline ends came to 11 bases. Germline assignment: CDR1 ENHRY and CDR2 SYGVKD. This CDR3 comprises 14 residues. The CDR3 spells CAISATGPSYEQYF. DNA of the CDR3: TGTGCCATCAGTGCCACCGGGCCTTCCTACGAGCAGTACTTC.

This clonotype came up once. This chain uses TRBV7-9 with TRBJ1-5; tentatively, D is TRBD1 (6 bases). Germline V gene lookup returns CDR1 SEHNR and CDR2 FQNEAQ (reference sequence). This CDR3 region has 15 residues. The V gene lost 5 bases and the J gene lost 5 bases, with 16 bases spanning the gap. Here the CDR3 DNA reads TGTGCCAGCAGCCCCGTAGGGGGAGTGGATCAGCCCCAGCATTTT. Translation gives CASSPVGGVDQPQHF.

This chain connects TRBV27 to TRBJ2-1, with TRBD1 identical over 9 bases. Germline V gene data show CDR1 as MNHEY and CDR2 as SMNVEV (reference sequence). The CDR3 loop spans 14 amino acids. J was trimmed by 8 bases and V by 5 bases; bases with no gene match: 7. This CDR3 is CASSLRDREDEQFF. In DNA, the CDR3 is TGTGCCAGCAGTCTCCGGGACAGGGAGGATGAGCAGTTCTTC.

This chain uses TRBV29-1 with TRBJ2-1; D is possibly TRBD1 (6 bases). The ends were cut back, 7 bases at V and 8 bases at J, with 15 bases in the middle. This CDR3 has 12 residues. Per the germline V gene, CDR1 is SQVTM and CDR2 is ANQGSEA. The CDR3, as DNA: TGCAGCGCAGGGGTAGGTGTTTATGAGCAGTTCTTC. Its translation is CSAGVGVYEQFF.

This clonotype was recorded once. The rearrangement links TRBV29-1 to TRBJ2-1; TRBD2 might be the D (6 bases). The CDR3 totals 12 residues. The V gene's germline CDR1 is SQVTM and CDR2 ANQGSEA. V lost 3 bases and J 12 bases, leaving 15 bases between the germline ends. CDR3 DNA sequence: TGCAGCGTTGATGGGAGGAGCGAGGGGCAGTTCTTC. Translated: CSVDGRSEGQFF.

The chain has TRBV28 and TRBJ2-7, with 8 nucleotides matching TRBD1. Trimming removed 8 bases from V and 4 bases from J; junction bases left unmatched: 13. Germline V gene data show CDR1 as MDHEN and CDR2 as SYDVKM. The CDR3 extends over 15 amino acids. The DNA of the CDR3 is TGTGCCAGCCTCTCTCCTCAGACAGGGGAATACGAGCAGTACTTC. It codes for CASLSPQTGEYEQYF.

A few counts support this clonotype. This sequence joins TRBV30 and TRBJ2-5; 7 bases match TRBD1. The J call may not be correct, given that the DNA end is closer to TRBJ2-7. Germline V gene lookup returns CDR1 GTSNPN and CDR2 SVGIG (reference sequence). The CDR3 totals 12 residues. The CDR3 DNA reads TGTGCCTGGGGGACAGACCTAGACGAGCAGTACTTC. Its translation: CAWGTDLDEQYF.

The CDR3 is CASSGGPAYSNQPQHF. CDR3 nucleotides: TGTGCCAGCAGCGGGGGCCCCGCGTATAGCAATCAGCCCCAGCATTTT. This chain joins TRBV5-6 and TRBJ1-5; perhaps TRBD1 as D (6 bases). Germline values: CDR1 SGHDT, CDR2 YYEEEE. Trimming took off 4 bases at V and 0 bases at J, with 14 bases between the two ends. The CDR3 totals 16 residues.

Only one count was recorded for this clonotype. This sequence joins TRBV20-1 and TRBJ2-3; D perhaps matches TRBD2 (6 bases). CDR3 length equals 15 residues. Trimming left V 6 bases short and J 2 bases short, with 18 bases between. CDR1 and CDR2 (germline): DFQATT, SNEGSKA (reference sequence). CDR3 residues: CSARVAGRYTDTQYF. CDR3 DNA: TGCAGTGCCAGGGTTGCGGGGCGTTACACAGATACGCAGTATTTT.

The chain couples TRBV7-2 to TRBJ2-4; D may correspond to TRBD1 or TRBD2 (5 bases each). The CDR3 is made up of 17 amino acids. V lost 5 bases, J lost 1 base, and 18 bases lay in between. The V gene's germline CDR1 is SGHTA and CDR2 FQGNSA. DNA for the CDR3: TGTGCCAGCAGCGTACAATCGGGGACGGGTGCCAAAAACATTCAGTACTTC. It yields the protein CASSVQSGTGAKNIQYF.

This clonotype came up once. The gene calls are TRBV7-2 and TRBJ2-7; D is tentatively TRBD1 or TRBD2 (7 bases each). The DNA end lines up better with TRBJ2-5; the J call may be wrong. The germline V gene has CDR1 SGHTA and CDR2 FQGNSA. The CDR3 extends over 14 amino acids. In nucleotides, the CDR3 is TGTGCCAGCAGTCCAGGGGGGGCCTTGGAGACCCAGTACTTC. It yields the protein CASSPGGALETQYF.

This clonotype appeared a few times. The V call is TRBV12-3 or TRBV12-4, the J call TRBJ2-3; D is possibly TRBD1 (5 bases). Trimming took off 2 bases at V and 6 bases at J, with 9 bases between the two ends. This CDR3 spans 13 amino acids. CDR3 protein: CASSLTQGDTQYF. CDR3 in DNA: TGTGCCAGCAGTTTAACGCAGGGCGATACGCAGTATTTT.

The J gene is TRBJ2-5, the V gene TRBV29-1; D is possibly TRBD1 (5 bases). The V and J ends lost 5 bases and 2 bases respectively, with 15 bases between them. CDR3 length equals 14 residues. Germline CDR1 and CDR2: SQVTM and ANQGSEA. The CDR3 DNA sequence: TGCAGCGTTTCTGGCCGACAGTCGCAAGAGACCCAGTACTTC. Its protein is CSVSGRQSQETQYF.

This clonotype was observed a handful of times. The rearrangement links TRBV12-3 or TRBV12-4 to TRBJ1-1; no definite D call. V lost 1 base to trimming and J lost 11 bases, with 14 bases between them. This CDR3 has 13 residues. The CDR3 nucleotides read TGTGCCAGCAGTTTAGACTCCGTCACCGGGGCTTTCTTT. The encoded protein is CASSLDSVTGAFF.

This clonotype came up a few times. V is TRBV6-5 and J is TRBJ2-6; D is ambiguous. The CDR3 spans 15 residues. Between the trimmed V and J ends, which lost 0 bases and 0 bases, there was a span of 3 bases. CDR1 is MNHEY and CDR2 is SVGAGI in the germline V gene. CDR3 in amino acids: CASSYSHSGANVLTF. For the CDR3, the DNA is TGTGCCAGCAGTTACTCACACTCTGGGGCCAACGTCCTGACTTTC.

The rearrangement links TRBV6-5 to TRBJ1-6; D is possibly TRBD1 (6 bases). The germline V gene encodes CDR1 MNHEY and CDR2 SVGAGI. The CDR3 is 15 amino acids. With 6 bases removed from V and 7 bases from J, the gap between germline ends came to 16 bases. The CDR3 bases are TGTGCCAGCAGCCCGGGACAACTAAGGAATTCACCCCTCCACTTT. Translated, it gives CASSPGQLRNSPLHF.

This clonotype was detected only once. V gene TRBV2 combines with J gene TRBJ1-6; D is perhaps TRBD1 (5 bases). CDR1 and CDR2 (germline): SNHLY, FYNNEI. The CDR3 runs to 14 residues. With 6 bases removed from V and 10 bases from J, the gap between germline ends came to 16 bases. In nucleotides, the CDR3 is TGTGCCAGCAGGAGGGAGGGGACTCGGTCACCCCTCCACTTT. Translation gives CASRREGTRSPLHF.

The V and J genes are TRBV6-5 and TRBJ1-4; 9 nucleotides match TRBD1. Germline V gives CDR1 MNHEY, CDR2 SVGAGI. The CDR3 loop spans 16 amino acids. The J segment lost 7 bases and the V segment lost 6 bases, leaving 12 bases of the junction unmatched. As DNA, the CDR3 is TGTGCCAGCAGAACCGGGACAGGGAGAGTTGGTGAAAAACTGTTTTTT. Translating gives CASRTGTGRVGEKLFF.